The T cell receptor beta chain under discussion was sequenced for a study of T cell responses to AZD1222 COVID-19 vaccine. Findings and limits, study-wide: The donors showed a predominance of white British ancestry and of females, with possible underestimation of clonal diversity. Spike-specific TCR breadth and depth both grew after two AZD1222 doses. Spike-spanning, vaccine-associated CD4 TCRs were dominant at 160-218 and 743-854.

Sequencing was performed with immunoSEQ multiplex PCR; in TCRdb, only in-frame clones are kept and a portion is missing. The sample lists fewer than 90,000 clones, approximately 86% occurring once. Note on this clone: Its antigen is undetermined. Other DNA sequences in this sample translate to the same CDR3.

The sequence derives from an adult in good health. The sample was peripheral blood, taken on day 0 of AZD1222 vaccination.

The CDR3 bases are TGCGCCAGCAGCCAGGGACAGGGAAATTCACCCCTCCACTTT. This sequence encodes CASSQGQGNSPLHF. V usage is TRBV5-1 and J usage is TRBJ1-6; 9 positions match TRBD1. After removal of 4 bases from V and 7 bases from J, the junction contained 3 bases not matched to a gene. Germline CDR1 is SGHRS and CDR2 is YFSETQ. The CDR3 totals 14 residues.